This T cell receptor (beta chain) appears in the sequencing data of a study of blood T cell repertoires in COVID-19. This table comes from immunoSEQ multiplex PCR, and its TCRdb copy is limited to in-frame clones, with some not included. The table has roughly 190,000 clones, nearly 90% seen once; the top ten hold 20% to 25%. The CDR3 is 14 amino acids. Germline CDR1 SNHLY, CDR2 FYNNEI. With 1 base removed from V and 10 bases from J, the gap between germline ends came to 11 bases. Sequences were obtained from peripheral blood. V is TRBV2 and J is TRBJ1-6; D not resolved. This clonotype was obtained from a man aged 60-69 years with active or convalescent COVID-19. CDR3 sequence: CASSEGTSTSPLHF. The CDR3 DNA is TGTGCCAGCAGTGAAGGGACTTCTACATCACCCCTCCACTTT.